The next 8 T cell receptor beta chains were all read from a single sample in a study of human T cells and chemical hapten exposure. TCRdb fed the RACE reads into MiXCR, producing one record per CDR3 protein. The sample includes some 70,000 distinct CDR3 sequences, around 30% of them seen just once. Time point in this sample: patch test 1, 2 weeks after DPC sensitization. Treatment described: therapeutic diphenylcyclopropenone sensitization with weekly scalp DPC. The sample in question was whole blood, obtained in connection with sensitization to the hapten diphenylcyclopropenone (DPC). These receptors were taken from a middle-aged man with alopecia areata. Some clones in this sample may be carry-over from other donors' samples.

This clonotype turned up a few times. The chain links TRBV20-1 to TRBJ2-1, with 12 nucleotides matching TRBD2. Losses at the gene ends were 1 base for V and 2 bases for J; bases not matched to a gene: 0. CDR1 and CDR2 (germline): DFQATT, SNEGSKA (reference sequence). The CDR3 spans 15 residues. The CDR3 coding sequence is TGCAGTGCTAGAGGGACTAGCGGGGCCTACAATGAGCAGTTCTTC. Translated: CSARGTSGAYNEQFF.

V gene TRBV7-6 combines with J gene TRBJ2-7; maybe TRBD2 (6 bases). The CDR3 has 14 amino acids. CDR1 is SGHVS and CDR2 is FNYEAQ in the germline V gene. V was trimmed by 1 base and J by 0 bases, leaving 7 bases between them. The CDR3 reads CASSLGLGSYEQYF. As DNA, the CDR3 is TGTGCCAGCAGCTTAGGACTAGGCTCCTACGAGCAGTACTTC.

The V and J genes are TRBV18 and TRBJ1-6; no reliable D call. Trimming removed 2 bases from V and 10 bases from J, with 9 bases in between. Per germline, CDR1 KGHSH and CDR2 LQKENI. The CDR3 has 13 residues. The CDR3 loop is CASSPGFESPLHF. CDR3 in DNA: TGTGCCAGCTCACCAGGGTTCGAATCACCCCTCCACTTT.

This sequence joins TRBV12-3 or TRBV12-4 and TRBJ1-1; 8 nucleotides line up with TRBD1. The CDR3 sequence is 14 residues long. The junction had 10 bases not matched to a gene; V was cut back by 7 bases and J by 6 bases. The DNA of the CDR3 is TGTGCCAGCACCAAACAGGGGGGGAGAGCTGAAGCTTTCTTT. This encodes CASTKQGGRAEAFF.

Here the CDR3 reads CASTSGHSTDTQYF. The CDR3 nucleotides read TGTGCCAGCACCTCCGGACATAGCACAGATACGCAGTATTTT. This chain joins TRBV7-9 and TRBJ2-3; tentative D call: TRBD1 (5 bases). Germline assignment: CDR1 SEHNR and CDR2 FQNEAQ (reference sequence). The V end was cut by 7 bases, the J end by 0 bases, with 11 bases between. There are 14 residues in the CDR3.

There are a few counts of this clonotype. The chain employs TRBV3-1 and TRBJ2-1, with 8 bases matching TRBD1. This CDR3 contains 11 residues. Per the germline V gene, CDR1 is LGHDT and CDR2 is YNNKEL (reference sequence). V lost 4 bases, J lost 12 bases, and 2 bases stayed unmatched. The CDR3: CASSRTGWQFF. The CDR3 DNA is TGTGCCAGCAGCCGGACAGGGTGGCAGTTCTTC.

This clonotype was counted between two and nine times. The chain is built from TRBV18 and TRBJ2-4; D is undetermined. There are 16 residues in the CDR3. Germline loops: CDR1 KGHSH, CDR2 LQKENI. Trimming took off 0 bases at V and 0 bases at J, with 9 bases between the two ends. The CDR3 reads CASSPPNPTAKNIQYF. Written as DNA, the CDR3 is TGTGCCAGCTCACCACCCAACCCGACAGCCAAAAACATTCAGTACTTC.

This clonotype appeared a few times. V gene TRBV12-3 or TRBV12-4 combines with J gene TRBJ1-1, with TRBD1 matching over 8 bases. CDR3 length: 15 amino acids. With 4 bases clipped from V and 4 bases from J, the junction kept 8 bases outside the gene matches. The CDR3 loop is CASSSPGGEGTEAFF. In nucleotides, the CDR3 is TGTGCCAGCAGTTCACCAGGGGGCGAGGGCACTGAAGCTTTCTTT.